These 7 T cell receptor beta chains came from one sample sequenced in a study of cytomegalovirus exposure and HLA in healthy donors (dated by TCRdb to 2015 to 2018). Library preparation was by the immunoSEQ multiplex PCR assay. The multiplex PCR relied on a mix of 60 forward primers for TCR Vbeta segments and 13 reverse primers for TCR Jbeta segments. Imported from immuneACCESS, the table was reduced by TCRdb to in-frame sequences with V and J called. These copies leave out some clones; in studies compared against another copy, an unresolved V gene accounts for under half, and the cause of the remainder is not known. The sample table records over 100,000 clones. The top ten hold around 6.5% of the sample. The sample was PBMCs. All receptors come from a man aged 35 to 55 in good health and CMV-seropositive.

The V call is TRBV28, the J call TRBJ2-5; D is undetermined. There are 11 residues in the CDR3. CDR1 and CDR2 (germline): MDHEN, SYDVKM. V lost 8 bases and J lost 4, with 8 bases in between. CDR3 protein: CASVLRETQYF. CDR3 coding DNA: TGTGCCAGCGTGCTACGAGAGACCCAGTACTTC.

The chain uses TRBV12-5 and TRBJ2-2; 7 bases match TRBD2. The V segment lost 4 bases and the J segment 7 bases; nucleotides outside the gene matches: 3. Germline CDR1 LGHNT, CDR2 FRNRAP. The CDR3 totals 13 residues. The CDR3 DNA sequence: TGTGCTAGTGGTTCCCAGCGGGGCGGGGAGCTGTTTTTT. Translated: CASGSQRGGELFF.

This clone counts as medium-sized (0.01 to 0.1%) by frequency. The V call is TRBV6-1, the J call TRBJ2-2, with 9 bases lining up with TRBD2. The CDR3 spans 15 residues. The V segment lost 4 bases and the J segment 2 bases; nucleotides outside the gene matches: 2. The germline V gene encodes CDR1 MNHNS and CDR2 SASEGT. The CDR3 nucleotides read TGTGCCAGCAGTGGCGGGAGGGCCAACACCGGGGAGCTGTTTTTT. Translation: CASSGGRANTGELFF.

V usage is TRBV4-1 and J usage is TRBJ1-1; 7 bases match TRBD1. CDR3 length: 16 residues. Germline CDR1 and CDR2: MGHRA and YSYEKL. V was clipped by 1 base and J by 0 bases; unmatched bases: 5. The CDR3 DNA sequence: TGCGCCAGCAGCCAAGTAGGAGACAGGGTGAACACTGAAGCTTTCTTT. Translation: CASSQVGDRVNTEAFF.

The chain couples TRBV6-1 to TRBJ1-4, with 9 bases lining up with TRBD1. Germline V gene lookup returns CDR1 MNHNS and CDR2 SASEGT. J gave up 8 bases and V 1 base, and 8 bases lay outside the gene matches. The CDR3 has 16 residues. CDR3 protein: CASSEVQGAVREKLFF. In nucleotides, the CDR3 is TGTGCCAGCAGTGAAGTACAGGGGGCCGTTCGAGAAAAACTGTTTTTT.

The rearrangement joins TRBV7-2 to TRBJ2-3; possible D gene TRBD2, 6 bases. V was shortened by 5 bases and J by 2 bases, with 17 bases between the two germline ends. CDR1 SGHTA and CDR2 FQGNSA come from the germline V gene. The CDR3 covers 16 residues. CDR3 in DNA: TGTGCCAGCAGCCCGCCGGGACTCCCAAACACAGATACGCAGTATTTT. It yields the protein CASSPPGLPNTDTQYF.

This chain joins TRBV5-5 and TRBJ1-2; 10 bases are shared with TRBD1. CDR3 length: 15 residues. Germline lookup yields CDR1 SGHKS and CDR2 YYEKEE (reference sequence). J gave up 8 bases and V 5 bases, and 12 bases lay outside the gene matches. CDR3 residues: CASSFTGTGARGYTF. The CDR3 DNA reads TGTGCCAGCAGTTTTACCGGGACAGGGGCACGGGGCTACACCTTC.